A selection of T cell receptor beta chains follows, all from one sample in a study of human T cells and chemical hapten exposure. TCRdb fed the RACE reads into MiXCR, producing one record per CDR3 protein. The sample lists a few hundred thousand distinct CDR3 sequences, more than 5% occurring once. This specimen consisted of whole blood, obtained in connection with sensitization to the hapten diphenylcyclopropenone (DPC). The receptors shown here come from a young woman with alopecia areata. Some clones in this sample may be carry-over from other donors' samples. Both conserved end residues are trimmed from each CDR3. The order of the fields is V gene, D gene, CDR3 protein. The D gene is left open where the match is weak.

>TRBV14|NA
ASSRQPGGEKLF
>TRBV29-1|NA
SVEGTADEQF
>TRBV7-9|NA
ASSLDRSDYNEQF
>TRBV5-1|TRBD1
ASSLQGAEGQPQH
>TRBV7-2|NA
ASSLVVRAGGEQY
>TRBV5-1|NA
ASSQNGEKLF
>TRBV6-4|NA
ASSANSGTSTDTQY
>TRBV11-2|NA
ASSSAPEDYEQY
>TRBV6-5|TRBD2
ASSLGGTGGEQF
>TRBV7-8|NA
ASSSKADGGSPLH
>TRBV12-3/TRBV12-4|NA
ASSSGRVGNQPQH
>TRBV12-3/TRBV12-4|TRBD1
ASSFGTGYSPLH
>TRBV6-5|NA
ASSSFAYWTESSGANVLT
>TRBV28|NA
ASRREGYEQY
>TRBV20-1|NA
SASHSRGEQF
>TRBV5-4|NA
ASSPGPARNIQY
>TRBV14|NA
ASSQVRQAGELF
>TRBV7-2|TRBD2
ASSPPGLAGGQETQY
>TRBV6-6|TRBD1
ASSETGEQPQH
>TRBV9|NA
ASSESHERGKLF
>TRBV10-2|TRBD1
ASSESGTGQTGELF
>TRBV2|NA
ASTPSTVWETQY